The subject of this entry is one TCR beta chain. Its antigen is not yet known. No base quality values were provided; no much bigger clone lies one nucleotide off. Based on the germline V gene (reference sequence), the CDR1 and CDR2 sequences are DFQATT and SNEGSKA. The CDR3 contains 12 residues, cysteine and phenylalanine counted. Here the CDR3 DNA is all that survives: 36 bases in frame from base 1. V is clipped by 3 bases and J by 8 bases, and the sequence between their germline boundaries is 11 bases long. The sample is drawn from a study of T cell repertoires in cytomegalovirus infection (dated by TCRdb to the late 2010s). About the full investigation: Recently identified HLA-C-restricted CMV epitopes, whose presentation resists viral immunomodulation, were targeted by peptide stimulations together with well-studied HLA-B-restricted epitopes. Because public TCR beta signatures pointed to carriage of CMV infection together with the matching HLA type, the HLA type of each donor mattered for the analysis.

Interpreted using the paper, the treatment or condition label stands for: in vitro stimulation with specific CMV peptide epitopes to enrich CMV-specific T cells. The instrument was an Illumina HiSeq 1500. Through fastp at Q25 and MiXCR, TCRdb rebuilt clones from the public reads, retaining in-frame beta chains. One record per CDR3 amino acid sequence lists the most common genes and DNA. This sample is represented by a few hundred thousand distinct CDR3 sequences; roughly 46% of them were singletons. The ten biggest clones cover 43% of the sample. General findings and caveats noted by the study authors: The ex vivo response was dominated by HLA-C-restricted CMV-specific TCR beta clonotypes, which also provided the single most frequent clonotype in two of eight donors. Cumulative frequency of public TCR beta family members discriminated carriers of CMV infection plus the relevant HLA type in this cohort and an independent 352-donor cohort.

The sequence joins TRBV20-1 to TRBJ1-5; the D gene is perhaps TRBD1, on 6 matching bases. The sequence came from a human donor in good health (CMV status not recorded). Some clones in this sample may be carry-over from other donors' samples. Specimen: cultured PBMCs, collected from culture after CMV antigen stimulation. The CDR3 protein is CSARGAGEPQHF. The DNA sequence is given as TGCAGTGCTAGGGGGGCTGGGGAGCCCCAGCATTTT.